The next 8 T cell receptor beta chains were all read from a single sample in a study of CD8 T cells in Susac syndrome. An input of roughly 0.5 to 1 ug of RNA was subjected to reverse transcription using random hexamers. TCRdb re-called the immunoSEQ multiplex PCR reads with MiXCR, one entry per CDR3 protein. This sample has some 130,000 distinct CDR3 sequences, with more than 90% found just once. The source material was CD4+ T cells from PBMCs. These receptors originate from a human donor in good health.

This clonotype was seen just once. V gene TRBV18 combines with J gene TRBJ1-4, with D possibly being TRBD1 (5 bases). The CDR3 spans 14 residues. The V end was cut by 3 bases, the J end by 2 bases, with 7 bases between. Germline V CDR1 and CDR2: KGHSH, LQKENI. CDR3 in amino acids: CASSPRVTNEKLFF. The CDR3, as DNA: TGTGCCAGCTCACCCAGGGTGACTAATGAAAAACTGTTTTTT.

V usage is TRBV18 and J usage is TRBJ2-7; D unresolved. The CDR3 runs 14 residues. V gave up 5 bases and J gave up 1 base, with 12 bases separating them. Germline CDR1 reads KGHSH; CDR2 reads LQKENI. The CDR3 reads CASSKDTPSYEQYF. The CDR3 bases are TGTGCCAGCTCAAAAGACACGCCTTCCTACGAGCAGTACTTC.

The chain has TRBV6-6 and TRBJ2-3; maybe TRBD2 (5 bases). Germline values: CDR1 MNHNY, CDR2 SVGAGI (reference sequence). Trimming pared 10 bases from V and 0 bases from J, leaving 11 bases between. The CDR3 totals 13 residues. In nucleotides, the CDR3 is TGTGCCATTAGCGAGGTTAGCACAGATACGCAGTATTTT. Amino acid sequence: CAISEVSTDTQYF.

This chain links TRBV19 with TRBJ1-1; D might be TRBD1 (5 bases). The germline V gene encodes CDR1 LNHDA and CDR2 SQIVND (reference sequence). This CDR3 is built from 16 residues. The germline V and J ends were trimmed by 5 bases and 0 bases, with 16 bases remaining between them. In DNA form, the CDR3 reads TGTGCCAGTAGTCTTCTAACGACAGCGTTGAACACTGAAGCTTTCTTT. Its translation: CASSLLTTALNTEAFF.

The V gene is TRBV24-1, the J gene TRBJ2-6; D is possibly TRBD1 (6 bases). Trimming left V 6 bases short and J 3 bases short, with 11 bases between. From germline, CDR1 is KGHDR and CDR2 SFDVKD. The CDR3 extends over 15 amino acids. The CDR3 nucleotides are TGTGCCACCAGTCAAAGGGGGTTTGGGGCCAACGTCCTGACTTTC. It is translated as CATSQRGFGANVLTF.

This chain uses TRBV30 with TRBJ1-5; a possible D gene is TRBD1 (5 bases). The CDR3 consists of 13 residues. CDR1 and CDR2 (germline): GTSNPN, SVGIG (reference sequence). Trimming pared 0 bases from V and 7 bases from J, leaving 10 bases between. The CDR3 sequence is CAWSVGGEQPQHF. CDR3 coding DNA: TGTGCCTGGAGTGTAGGAGGGGAACAGCCCCAGCATTTT.

This sequence joins TRBV19 and TRBJ1-5; D not resolved. V dropped 2 bases and J dropped 6 bases, with 8 bases sitting between them. The CDR3 covers 13 residues. Per the germline V gene, CDR1 is LNHDA and CDR2 is SQIVND (reference sequence). CDR3 protein: CASSIQVGQPQHF. In nucleotides, the CDR3 is TGTGCCAGTAGTATACAGGTTGGTCAGCCCCAGCATTTT.

The CDR3 DNA reads as TGTGCCAGCTCACCAGGGTCACAGATCTACGAGCAGTACTTC. Amino acids: CASSPGSQIYEQYF. J is TRBJ2-7 and V is TRBV18; D not resolved. V lost 2 bases, J lost 3 bases, and 11 bases lay in between. The CDR3 consists of 14 residues. The germline gives CDR1 KGHSH, CDR2 LQKENI.